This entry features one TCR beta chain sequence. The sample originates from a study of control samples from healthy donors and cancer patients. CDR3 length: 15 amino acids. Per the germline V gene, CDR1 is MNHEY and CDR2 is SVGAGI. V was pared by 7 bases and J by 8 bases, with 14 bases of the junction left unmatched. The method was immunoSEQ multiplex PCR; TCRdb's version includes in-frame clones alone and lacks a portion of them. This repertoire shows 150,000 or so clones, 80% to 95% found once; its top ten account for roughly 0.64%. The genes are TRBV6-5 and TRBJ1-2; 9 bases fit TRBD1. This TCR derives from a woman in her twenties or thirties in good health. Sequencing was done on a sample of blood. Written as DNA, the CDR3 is TGTGCCAGCACCCCGGGGACAGGGAGGAACTGGGGCTACACCTTC. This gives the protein CASTPGTGRNWGYTF.